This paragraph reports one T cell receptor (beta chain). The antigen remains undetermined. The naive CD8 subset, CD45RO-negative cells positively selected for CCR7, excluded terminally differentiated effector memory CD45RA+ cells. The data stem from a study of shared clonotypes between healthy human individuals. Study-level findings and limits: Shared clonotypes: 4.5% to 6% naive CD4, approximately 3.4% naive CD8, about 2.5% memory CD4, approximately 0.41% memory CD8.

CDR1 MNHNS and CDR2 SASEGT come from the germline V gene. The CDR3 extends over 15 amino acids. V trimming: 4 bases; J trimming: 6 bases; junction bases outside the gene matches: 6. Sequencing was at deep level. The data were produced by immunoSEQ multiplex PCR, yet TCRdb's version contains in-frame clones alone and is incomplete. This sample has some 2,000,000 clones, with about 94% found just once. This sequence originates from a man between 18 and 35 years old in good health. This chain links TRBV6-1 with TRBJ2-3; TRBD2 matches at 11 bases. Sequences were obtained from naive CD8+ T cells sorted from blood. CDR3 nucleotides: TGTGCCAGCAGTGTTCTAGCGGGAGGCTTGGATACGCAGTATTTT. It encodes CASSVLAGGLDTQYF.